Below are 27 T cell receptor beta chains sequenced from a single sample in a study of identical twins. In TCRdb, the 5' RACE reads were re-called with MiXCR into one record per CDR3 protein. The sample lists roughly 350,000 distinct CDR3 sequences, roughly 12% seen once, with just over 7% in the top ten. These same records also appear under a second study, on yellow fever vaccine responses in identical twins.

Material: CD8+ T cells sorted from blood. The receptors were gathered from a woman younger than 30 in good health.

This clonotype has a count of ten or more. The chain couples TRBV4-2 to TRBJ2-2, with 7 positions matching TRBD1. Trimming at V came to 1 base and at J to 6 bases, leaving 5 bases not matched to a gene. Per germline, CDR1 LGHNA and CDR2 YNFKEQ. This CDR3 contains 15 residues. CDR3 residues: CASSQGDSDSGELFF. In DNA form, the CDR3 reads TGTGCCAGCAGCCAAGGGGACAGCGACTCCGGGGAGCTGTTTTTT.

This chain links TRBV1 with TRBJ2-4; the table's D call of TRBD1 was not tested on the DNA. TRBV1 is marked as a pseudogene. This CDR3 is built from 19 residues. The CDR3 nucleotides read TGCACCAGCCCTGTTCGGATACTCAGGGGAGATGGTGCCAAAAACATTCAGTACTTC. Protein: CTSPVRILRGDGAKNIQYF.

The table lists this clonotype with many counts. This chain links TRBV12-3 or TRBV12-4 with TRBJ2-4; a weak D match, TRBD2 (6 bases). V shed 5 bases and J shed 8 bases, with 22 bases lying between them. This CDR3 is 16 amino acids long. CDR3 DNA sequence: TGTGCCAGCAGTATTGGGGGGTTGAGGAGGAGTGACATTCAGTACTTC. Its protein is CASSIGGLRRSDIQYF.

This clonotype came up a few times. This chain connects TRBV5-1 to TRBJ2-7, with TRBD2 matching over 11 bases. The CDR3 runs 14 residues. After removal of 5 bases from V and 2 bases from J, the junction contained 3 bases not matched to a gene. Germline CDR1 reads SGHRS; CDR2 reads YFSETQ. In nucleotides, the CDR3 is TGCGCCAGCAGTACTAGCGGGAGTACCTACGAGCAGTACTTC. Its protein is CASSTSGSTYEQYF.

The CDR3 region is CASSGTSVIEQYF. CDR3 coding DNA: TGTGCCAGCAGCGGGACTAGCGTGATAGAGCAGTACTTC. This rearrangement joins TRBV5-5 to TRBJ2-7; 10 nucleotides align to TRBD2. Germline loops: CDR1 SGHKS, CDR2 YYEKEE (reference sequence). This CDR3 is built from 13 residues. The V and J ends lost 4 bases and 7 bases, in that order; junction bases with no gene match: 5.

This clonotype was observed a few times. V gene TRBV19 combines with J gene TRBJ2-7; D perhaps matches TRBD2 (5 bases). The V gene's germline CDR1 is LNHDA and CDR2 SQIVND (reference sequence). The length of the CDR3 is 13 residues. V was clipped by 10 bases and J by 4 bases, with 17 bases between them. The CDR3 is CATEGEGSYEQYF. Here the CDR3 DNA reads TGTGCCACTGAGGGTGAAGGGTCATACGAGCAGTACTTC.

There are a few counts of this clonotype. The chain links TRBV4-2 to TRBJ2-3; TRBD1 might be the D (5 bases). The germline CDR1 and CDR2 sequences are LGHNA and YNFKEQ. Trimming took off 0 bases at V and 2 bases at J, with 9 bases between the two ends. The CDR3 is 15 residues long. The CDR3 here is CASSQDQGPTDTQYF. The CDR3 DNA reads TGTGCCAGCAGCCAAGATCAGGGCCCCACAGATACGCAGTATTTT.

This clonotype appeared a few times. The rearrangement links TRBV20-1 to TRBJ1-6; weak D call: TRBD1 (6 bases). This CDR3 comprises 15 residues. V lost 0 bases and J lost 9, with 15 bases in between. Germline V gene data show CDR1 as DFQATT and CDR2 as SNEGSKA (reference sequence). CDR3 residues: CSARDRTQDSSPLHF. The CDR3 DNA follows: TGCAGTGCTAGAGATCGAACCCAGGACAGTTCACCCCTCCACTTT.

A few counts support this clonotype. The genes are TRBV4-2 and TRBJ1-4, with D uncertain. V was cut by 6 bases and J by 1 base, with 15 bases left in between. The CDR3 is 16 residues long. The V gene's germline CDR1 is LGHNA and CDR2 YNFKEQ. The CDR3 is CASRSREAVTNEKLFF. Written as DNA, the CDR3 is TGTGCCAGCAGATCCCGAGAGGCGGTAACTAATGAAAAACTGTTTTTT.

This clonotype was counted only a few times. The chain couples TRBV6-5 to TRBJ2-7; D is perhaps TRBD1 (6 bases). The V gene's germline CDR1 is MNHEY and CDR2 SVGAGI. Trimming cost V 0 bases and J 2 bases, with 8 bases left between them. CDR3 length: 14 amino acids. CDR3 residues: CASSYSTGTYEQYV. The CDR3 DNA reads TGTGCCAGCAGTTACTCGACAGGAACCTACGAGCAGTACGTC.

This clonotype was seen only a few times. The chain has TRBV20-1 and TRBJ2-3; tentatively, D is TRBD2 (5 bases). Trimming left V 0 bases short and J 2 bases short, with 15 bases between. The CDR3 loop spans 16 amino acids. The germline CDR1 and CDR2 sequences are DFQATT and SNEGSKA (reference sequence). CDR3 loop: CSARDPASQITDTQYF. The CDR3 DNA reads TGCAGTGCTAGAGATCCGGCTAGCCAGATCACAGATACGCAGTATTTT.

The chain uses TRBV27 and TRBJ2-5; D may correspond to TRBD1 or TRBD2 (5 bases each). This CDR3 contains 17 residues. The V end was cut by 5 bases, the J end by 2 bases, with 21 bases between. The germline V gene encodes CDR1 MNHEY and CDR2 SMNVEV (reference sequence). The CDR3 DNA reads as TGTGCCAGCAGTCTGCTTGCTGGGGGAAACTATCAAGAGACCCAGTACTTC. As protein: CASSLLAGGNYQETQYF.

The chain joins TRBV28 to TRBJ1-3, with a tentative D call TRBD1 (6 bases). Trimming pared 6 bases from V and 4 bases from J, leaving 13 bases between. The length of the CDR3 is 14 residues. Germline assignment: CDR1 MDHEN and CDR2 SYDVKM. The CDR3 DNA is TGTGCCAGCAGACCTCAGGGGTCAGGAAACACCATATATTTT. This gives the protein CASRPQGSGNTIYF.

This chain connects TRBV5-1 to TRBJ2-2; maybe TRBD2 (6 bases). The CDR3 loop spans 12 amino acids. Trimming removed 2 bases from V and 9 bases from J, with 8 bases in between. Germline lookup yields CDR1 SGHRS and CDR2 YFSETQ. CDR3 protein: CASSFSGRELFF. The CDR3 nucleotides read TGCGCCAGCAGCTTTAGCGGCCGGGAGCTGTTTTTT.

This chain connects TRBV10-2 to TRBJ2-7, with 9 bases lining up with TRBD1. The CDR3 length is 12 residues. V dropped 10 bases and J dropped 4; count of bases not matched to a gene: 5. Germline V gene lookup returns CDR1 WSHSY and CDR2 SAAADI. The CDR3 nucleotides read TGCGCCACCGGGACAGGGAGTTACGAGCAGTACGTC. Translated, it gives CATGTGSYEQYV.

As to this clonotype: Just one base apart from a much larger clone, this may be a read error. The chain couples TRBV28 to TRBJ2-7; the D gene is possibly TRBD2 (5 bases). CDR1 MDHEN and CDR2 SYDVKM come from the germline V gene. The CDR3 covers 13 residues. CDR3 amino acids: CVSKLGSSYEQYV. The CDR3 nucleotides read TGTGTCAGCAAACTAGGGAGCTCCTACGAGCAGTACGTC.

There are a few counts of this clonotype. The chain carries TRBV18 and TRBJ2-1; 9 bases agree with TRBD1. This CDR3 has 16 residues. The germline gives CDR1 KGHSH, CDR2 LQKENI. Trimming took 5 bases from V and 5 from J; bases not matched to a gene: 10. Written as DNA, the CDR3 is TGTGCCAGCTCATGGGGACAGGGAATTATTAACAATGAGCAGTTCTTC. This gives the protein CASSWGQGIINNEQFF.

As DNA, the CDR3 is TGTGCCAGCAGTGACTCGAACGGACAGGGGGCATACGAGCAGTACGTC. Its protein product is CASSDSNGQGAYEQYV. The chain has TRBV6-4 and TRBJ2-7, with TRBD1 matching over 11 bases. CDR1 is MRHNA, CDR2 SNTAGT, per germline. Trimming cost V 0 bases and J 4 bases; bases outside gene matches: 5. The length of the CDR3 is 16 residues.

V is TRBV5-1 and J is TRBJ2-2; 9 positions match TRBD1. Looked up from germline, CDR1 is SGHRS and CDR2 is YFSETQ. The CDR3 contains 17 residues. V trimming: 1 base; J trimming: 4 bases; junction bases outside the gene matches: 8. The CDR3 nucleotides read TGCGCCAGCAGCTTGATCCCGGACAGGGGACCCACCGGGGAGCTGTTTTTT. As protein: CASSLIPDRGPTGELFF.

There are many counts of this clonotype. J is TRBJ2-1 and V is TRBV15; no clear D gene. This CDR3 is 15 amino acids long. V shed 0 bases and J shed 2 bases, with 8 bases lying between them. Per germline, CDR1 LNHNV and CDR2 YYDKDF (reference sequence). The chain's CDR3 is CATSRDGAPYNEQFF. The CDR3 DNA reads as TGTGCCACCAGCAGAGATGGTGCCCCCTACAATGAGCAGTTCTTC.

The gene calls are TRBV2 and TRBJ2-7; 9 nucleotides line up with TRBD1. The CDR3 is made up of 12 amino acids. Trimming removed 7 bases from V and 3 bases from J; junction bases left unmatched: 1. Looked up from germline, CDR1 is SNHLY and CDR2 is FYNNEI. The CDR3 region is CASKDRGYEQYF. The CDR3 nucleotides read TGTGCCAGCAAGGACAGGGGCTACGAGCAGTACTTC.

This clonotype was picked up many times. The gene calls are TRBV24-1 and TRBJ2-7; D remains unclear. CDR1 is KGHDR, CDR2 SFDVKD, per germline. CDR3 length: 10 residues. The V end was cut by 12 bases, the J end by 4 bases, with 9 bases between. The CDR3 here is CAPQLYEQYV. The CDR3, as DNA: TGTGCCCCACAGCTTTACGAGCAGTACGTC.

This clonotype occurred a few times. V gene TRBV29-1 combines with J gene TRBJ2-5, with 7 bases aligning to TRBD2. The CDR3 sequence is 14 residues long. J gave up 9 bases and V 1 base, and 11 bases lay outside the gene matches. Germline CDR1 is SQVTM and CDR2 is ANQGSEA. The CDR3 region has the DNA TGCAGCGTTGAAGTCGCTAGCGGAGGGAGGCCCCAGTACTTC. This translates into CSVEVASGGRPQYF.

This clonotype was recorded many times. The chain carries TRBV6-5 and TRBJ2-1; D uncertain. Germline assignment: CDR1 MNHEY and CDR2 SVGAGI. The CDR3 extends over 13 amino acids. Between the trimmed V and J ends, which lost 3 bases and 8 bases, there was a span of 11 bases. The CDR3 loop is CASSYGPSYEQFF. CDR3 coding DNA: TGTGCCAGCAGTTATGGCCCGTCCTATGAGCAGTTCTTC.

The rearrangement joins TRBV20-1 to TRBJ2-1, with 7 bases identical to TRBD1. Germline trimming cut 5 bases from V and 3 bases from J; bases unmatched to any gene: 16. The CDR3 is 17 amino acids. Germline CDR1 reads DFQATT; CDR2 reads SNEGSKA (reference sequence). The CDR3 coding sequence is TGCAGTGCTCGGCAGTTTGATAGGGACAGTAACTACAATGAGCAGTTCTTC. Protein sequence: CSARQFDRDSNYNEQFF.

This clonotype occurred a few times. The chain employs TRBV3-1 and TRBJ2-5; 9 positions agree with TRBD2. Germline CDR1 and CDR2: LGHDT and YNNKEL (reference sequence). V shed 4 bases, J shed 0 bases, and the junction held 3 bases outside the gene matches. The CDR3 sequence is 15 residues long. The CDR3 DNA follows: TGTGCCAGCAGCCGGCGGGGGGGGCACCAAGAGACCCAGTACTTC. Amino acid sequence: CASSRRGGHQETQYF.

This rearrangement joins TRBV28 to TRBJ2-3, with D hard to call. Germline V gives CDR1 MDHEN, CDR2 SYDVKM. V was shortened by 7 bases and J by 1 base, with 12 bases between the two germline ends. This CDR3 spans 14 amino acids. Here the CDR3 reads CASILGSGTDTQYF. The CDR3 DNA sequence: TGTGCCAGCATCCTTGGTTCCGGCACAGATACGCAGTATTTT.